The next 32 T cell receptor beta chains were all read from a single sample in a study of blood T cell repertoires in COVID-19. Assay used: immunoSEQ multiplex PCR; TCRdb lists only in-frame clones, some missing. The sample holds some 300,000 clones, roughly 90% seen once. Sequencing input: PBMCs or T cells enriched from blood (not recorded which). The receptor set was obtained from a woman in her thirties who had been exposed to COVID-19.

The chain combines TRBV5-1 with TRBJ1-2; TRBD1 might be the D (6 bases). Per the germline V gene, CDR1 is SGHRS and CDR2 is YFSETQ. The CDR3 loop spans 15 amino acids. Trimming cost V 6 bases and J 2 bases, with 17 bases left between them. This CDR3 is CASKVVGGANYGYTF. Written as DNA, the CDR3 is TGCGCCAGCAAGGTCGTTGGGGGCGCGAACTATGGCTACACCTTC.

The rearrangement uses TRBV27 and TRBJ1-3; a possible D gene is TRBD1 (5 bases). Germline-derived CDR1 and CDR2 are MNHEY and SMNVEV (reference sequence). Trimming pared 4 bases from V and 1 base from J, leaving 8 bases between. This CDR3 has 14 amino acids. This chain's CDR3 is CASSSGESGNTIYF. In nucleotides, the CDR3 is TGTGCCAGCAGTTCGGGGGAATCTGGAAACACCATATATTTT.

The chain joins TRBV6-5 to TRBJ1-2; TRBD1 matches 7 bases. Germline loops: CDR1 MNHEY, CDR2 SVGAGI. The CDR3 runs to 13 residues. V gave up 2 bases and J gave up 7 bases; unmatched junction bases: 4. The chain's CDR3 is CASSYRGLGGYTF. The CDR3 coding sequence is TGTGCCAGCAGTTACAGGGGGCTAGGTGGCTACACCTTC.

J is TRBJ2-5 and V is TRBV30; 12 bases are a match to TRBD2. Trimming took 7 bases from V and 5 from J; bases not matched to a gene: 11. The CDR3 consists of 15 residues. Germline loops: CDR1 GTSNPN, CDR2 SVGIG (reference sequence). This CDR3 is CASGLAGRPRETQYF. The CDR3 DNA follows: TGTGCCTCCGGACTAGCGGGGCGACCCCGGGAGACCCAGTACTTC.

CDR3 residues: CASRIVGTRNEAFF. In DNA form, the CDR3 reads TGCGCCAGCAGGATTGTAGGGACTAGGAATGAAGCTTTCTTT. The chain recombines TRBV5-1 with TRBJ1-1, with D possibly TRBD1 on 5 matching bases. The CDR3 length is 14 residues. Trimming shortened V by 5 bases and J by 7 bases, and 18 bases separated the two germline ends. Germline CDR1 SGHRS, CDR2 YFSETQ.

The chain joins TRBV30 to TRBJ1-5; 9 bases fit TRBD1. Germline loops: CDR1 GTSNPN, CDR2 SVGIG (reference sequence). Losses at the gene ends were 1 base for V and 6 bases for J; bases not matched to a gene: 4. This CDR3 is 14 amino acids long. The CDR3 DNA is TGTGCCTGGAGTGCCGGGACAGGGCTTCAGCCCCAGCATTTT. As protein: CAWSAGTGLQPQHF.

The chain links TRBV7-2 to TRBJ1-2; tentative D call: TRBD1 (5 bases). V was pared by 2 bases and J by 3 bases, with 19 bases between. CDR3 length: 17 residues. CDR1 SGHTA and CDR2 FQGNSA come from the germline V gene. Here the CDR3 reads CASSLYPPATGYYGYTF. The CDR3 bases are TGTGCCAGCAGCTTATACCCCCCAGCTACAGGATACTATGGCTACACCTTC.

The table lists this clone with a count of one. The rearrangement uses TRBV5-1 and TRBJ2-2; no reliable D call. The CDR3 loop spans 12 amino acids. V lost 1 base to trimming and J lost 8 bases, with 6 bases between them. CDR1 and CDR2 (germline): SGHRS, YFSETQ. This CDR3 is CASSLTRGELFF. The CDR3 DNA is TGCGCCAGCAGCTTGACGAGAGGGGAGCTGTTTTTT. Full variable domain (outside the CDR3, taken from reference TRBV5-1 and TRBJ2-2): KAGVTQTPRYLIKTRGQQVTLSCSPISGHRSVSWYQQTPGQGLQFLFEYFSETQRNKGNFPGRFSGRQFSNSRSEMNVSTLELGDSALYLCASSLTRGELFFGEGSRLTVL.

This clone was detected only a few times. The chain couples TRBV3-1 (or the pseudogene TRBV3-2) to TRBJ1-1, with a weak D call TRBD1 (5 bases). CDR1 LGHDT and CDR2 YNNKEL come from the germline V gene (reference sequence). The CDR3 is 11 residues long. Between the trimmed V and J ends, which lost 4 bases and 7 bases, there was a span of 7 bases. CDR3 residues: CASSRGVEAFF. The CDR3, as DNA: TGTGCCAGCAGCCGGGGGGTTGAAGCTTTCTTT.

The V gene is TRBV6-2 or TRBV6-3, the J gene TRBJ1-1, with TRBD1 matching over 11 bases. V lost 5 bases to trimming and J lost 4 bases; unmatched junction nucleotides: 0. In germline, CDR1 is MNHEY, CDR2 SVGEGT. CDR3 length equals 13 residues. The CDR3 region has the DNA TGTGCCAGCAGTGGACAGGGGGCCACTGAAGCTTTCTTT. This translates into CASSGQGATEAFF.

The rearrangement joins TRBV5-6 to TRBJ1-5; 7 bases fit TRBD1. V was pared by 7 bases and J by 5 bases, with 12 bases of the junction left unmatched. Germline V gene data show CDR1 as SGHDT and CDR2 as YYEEEE. The CDR3 sequence is 15 residues long. The CDR3 protein is CASGKQGWADQPQHF. CDR3 bases: TGTGCCAGCGGCAAACAGGGGTGGGCGGATCAGCCCCAGCATTTT.

V gene TRBV12-5 combines with J gene TRBJ2-1, with 10 nucleotides matching TRBD2. The germline gives CDR1 LGHNT, CDR2 FRNRAP. V shed 5 bases and J 13 bases; nucleotides not matched to a gene: 5. The CDR3 extends over 12 amino acids. The CDR3 bases are TGTGCTAGTGGTCAGGGACTAGCGTACCAGTTCTTC. Protein sequence: CASGQGLAYQFF. The whole variable domain, filled in from reference TRBV12-5 and TRBJ2-1, reads DARVTQTPRHKVTEMGQEVTMRCQPILGHNTVFWYRQTMMQGLELLAYFRNRAPLDDSGMPKDRFSAEMPDATLATLKIQPSEPRDSAVYFCASGQGLAYQFFGPGTRLTVL.

This chain connects TRBV27 to TRBJ2-1, with 9 bases fitting TRBD2. Germline V lookup: CDR1 MNHEY, CDR2 SMNVEV (reference sequence). The CDR3 length is 16 residues. V trimming: 6 bases; J trimming: 7 bases; junction bases outside the gene matches: 13. The CDR3 is CASSWYSGGEGNEQFF. As DNA, the CDR3 is TGTGCCAGCAGCTGGTATAGCGGGGGCGAAGGAAATGAGCAGTTCTTC.

V and J are TRBV5-4 and TRBJ2-3, with D perhaps matching TRBD2 (6 bases). Deletions cut 3 bases from V and 1 base from J, with 12 bases between. The length of the CDR3 is 15 residues. CDR1 is SGHNT, CDR2 YYREEE, per germline (reference sequence). The CDR3 sequence: CASSSLGGGTDTQYF. In DNA form, the CDR3 reads TGTGCCAGCAGCTCCCTGGGGGGTGGCACAGATACGCAGTATTTT. The variable domain in full, with the rest retrieved from reference TRBV5-4 and TRBJ2-3, is ETGVTQSPTHLIKTRGQQVTLRCSSQSGHNTVSWYQQALGQGPQFIFQYYREEENGRGNFPPRFSGLQFPNYSSELNVNALELDDSALYLCASSSLGGGTDTQYFGPGTRLTVL.

This clone appeared once. V is TRBV29-1 and J is TRBJ1-5; a possible D gene is TRBD1 (6 bases). Germline lookup yields CDR1 SQVTM and CDR2 ANQGSEA. The CDR3 covers 14 residues. V lost 8 bases to trimming and J lost 0 bases, with 14 bases between them. The CDR3 coding sequence is TGCAGCCCTTGGACAGTTCATAGCAATCAGCCCCAGCATTTT. It translates to CSPWTVHSNQPQHF.

J is TRBJ2-1 and V is TRBV5-1; D remains unclear. Germline CDR1 SGHRS, CDR2 YFSETQ. Trimming left V 10 bases short and J 5 bases short, with 10 bases between. The CDR3 sequence is 11 residues long. CDR3 region: CADDNNNEQFF. For the CDR3, the DNA is TGCGCCGACGACAATAACAATGAGCAGTTCTTC.

The chain joins TRBV7-9 to TRBJ1-4, with 9 bases aligning to TRBD1. Unmatched junction bases numbered 5, after V lost 0 bases and J lost 0 bases. This CDR3 is 18 amino acids long. The V gene's germline CDR1 is SEHNR and CDR2 FQNEAQ (reference sequence). The chain's CDR3 is CASSLAGTGRATNEKLFF. The CDR3 bases are TGTGCCAGCAGCTTAGCCGGGACAGGGAGAGCAACTAATGAAAAACTGTTTTTT.

In this sample, this clone turned up once. The V and J genes are TRBV11-2 and TRBJ2-3; 10 positions agree with TRBD2. This CDR3 has 17 amino acids. CDR1 and CDR2 from the germline V gene are SGHAT and FQNNGV. The J segment lost 5 bases and the V segment lost 1 base, leaving 9 bases of the junction unmatched. CDR3 sequence: CASSLGASGGPVDTQYF. In DNA, the CDR3 is TGTGCCAGCAGCTTAGGAGCTAGCGGGGGACCAGTAGATACGCAGTATTTT.

This chain uses TRBV2 with TRBJ2-5, with 16 bases aligning to TRBD2. In germline, CDR1 is SNHLY, CDR2 FYNNEI. The trim removed 8 bases at V and 5 bases at J, leaving 8 bases unmatched. This CDR3 contains 16 residues. The CDR3 region is CASGGTSGGAPETQYF. The CDR3 DNA reads as TGTGCCAGCGGCGGGACTAGCGGGGGGGCACCGGAGACCCAGTACTTC.

This sequence joins TRBV7-6 and TRBJ2-3; 7 bases line up with TRBD2. Germline V gene lookup returns CDR1 SGHVS and CDR2 FNYEAQ. Trimming at V came to 1 base and at J to 4 bases, leaving 8 bases not matched to a gene. The CDR3 length is 16 residues. The CDR3 loop reads CASSLESGTGPDTQYF. The CDR3 DNA is TGTGCCAGCAGCTTAGAGAGCGGGACCGGACCAGATACGCAGTATTTT.

CDR3 DNA: TGTGCCAGCAGCCGGACAGGCGCCTACGAGCAGTACTTC. This translates into CASSRTGAYEQYF. The chain employs TRBV2 and TRBJ2-7; 7 bases align to TRBD1. The CDR3 runs to 13 residues. Germline loops: CDR1 SNHLY, CDR2 FYNNEI. Trimming at V came to 6 bases and at J to 2 bases, leaving 4 bases not matched to a gene.

The V call is TRBV6-5, the J call TRBJ2-7; TRBD2 aligns across 9 bases. Losses at the gene ends were 4 bases for V and 1 base for J; bases not matched to a gene: 8. Germline V gene sequence: CDR1 MNHEY, CDR2 SVGAGI. The CDR3 length is 16 residues. DNA for the CDR3: TGTGCCAGCAGTTTCCCCTCTAGCGGGGATTCCTACGAGCAGTACTTC. Its protein product is CASSFPSSGDSYEQYF.

The V gene is TRBV18, the J gene TRBJ1-4, with 8 bases identical to TRBD1. V trimming: 2 bases; J trimming: 7 bases; junction bases outside the gene matches: 6. Germline V lookup: CDR1 KGHSH, CDR2 LQKENI. The CDR3 runs 15 residues. For the CDR3, the DNA is TGTGCCAGCTCACCATCAGGGGGCCAAGGTGAAAAACTGTTTTTT. It encodes CASSPSGGQGEKLFF.

V usage is TRBV7-9 and J usage is TRBJ1-4; TRBD1 matches 7 bases. CDR1 is SEHNR, CDR2 FQNEAQ, per germline (reference sequence). Trimming took 1 base from V and 8 from J; bases not matched to a gene: 4. This CDR3 has 14 residues. Written as DNA, the CDR3 is TGTGCCAGCAGCTTAGTACAGGGGAACGAAAAACTGTTTTTT. It encodes CASSLVQGNEKLFF. Drawing the rest from reference TRBV7-9 and TRBJ1-4, the complete variable domain is DTGVSQNPRHKITKRGQNVTFRCDPISEHNRLYWYRQTLGQGPEFLTYFQNEAQLEKSRLLSDRFSAERPKGSFSTLEIQRTEQGDSAMYLCASSLVQGNEKLFFGSGTQLSVL.

This clone appeared a single time. The chain links TRBV12-3 or TRBV12-4 to TRBJ1-2; TRBD1 is a possible D gene (5 bases). Trimming took off 4 bases at V and 5 bases at J, with 8 bases between the two ends. The CDR3 consists of 12 residues. Written as DNA, the CDR3 is TGTGCCAGCAGTTGGACACAGTATGGCTACACCTTC. This gives the protein CASSWTQYGYTF.

This sequence joins TRBV5-4 and TRBJ2-7; D is ambiguous. V was trimmed by 3 bases and J by 5 bases, leaving 12 bases between them. From germline, CDR1 is SGHNT and CDR2 YYREEE (reference sequence). This CDR3 has 13 amino acids. CDR3 protein: CASSSHTLDEQYF. DNA for the CDR3: TGTGCCAGCAGCTCCCACACCTTGGACGAGCAGTACTTC.

This rearrangement joins TRBV7-6 to TRBJ2-3; 8 nucleotides align to TRBD2. CDR1 and CDR2 from the germline V gene are SGHVS and FNYEAQ. The CDR3 extends over 20 amino acids. Trimming at V came to 1 base and at J to 0 bases, leaving 15 bases not matched to a gene. The CDR3 region has the DNA TGTGCCAGCAGCTTAGGAACTCCGGGACTAGACCATTCTAGCACAGATACGCAGTATTTT. It is translated as CASSLGTPGLDHSSTDTQYF.

The chain has TRBV3-1 (or the pseudogene TRBV3-2) and TRBJ2-1, with 12 bases identical to TRBD2. This CDR3 spans 15 amino acids. Germline V lookup: CDR1 LGHDT, CDR2 YNNKEL (reference sequence). Germline trimming cut 9 bases from V and 4 bases from J; bases unmatched to any gene: 7. The CDR3 region has the DNA TGTGCCAGTTTGAGACTAGCGGGGGATTACAATGAGCAGTTCTTC. Protein sequence: CASLRLAGDYNEQFF.

V is TRBV3-1 (or the pseudogene TRBV3-2) and J is TRBJ2-3; possible D gene TRBD2, 6 bases. V lost 2 bases to trimming and J lost 2 bases, with 26 bases between them. Per germline, CDR1 LGHDT and CDR2 YNNKEL (reference sequence). There are 20 residues in the CDR3. The CDR3 sequence: CASSQKTLGEPGLITDTQYF. The CDR3 DNA sequence: TGTGCCAGCAGCCAAAAAACCCTTGGGGAGCCGGGACTTATCACAGATACGCAGTATTTT.

This clone was detected only once. The gene calls are TRBV18 and TRBJ2-7, with a possible D match to TRBD1 (6 bases). The V and J ends lost 4 bases and 4 bases respectively, with 14 bases between them. The germline V gene encodes CDR1 KGHSH and CDR2 LQKENI. This CDR3 region has 14 residues. CDR3: CASSRETGKYEQYF. The DNA for the CDR3 is TGTGCCAGCTCACGGGAGACAGGAAAATACGAGCAGTACTTC.

The chain couples TRBV7-3 to TRBJ1-1; possible D gene TRBD1, 5 bases. CDR3 length: 13 amino acids. Per the germline V gene, CDR1 is SGHTA and CDR2 is FQGTGA. Trimming removed 1 base at V and 4 bases at J, with 7 bases between. The CDR3 here is CASSLRGGTEAFF. The CDR3 DNA reads as TGTGCCAGCAGCTTAAGGGGGGGCACTGAAGCTTTCTTT.

The chain is built from TRBV19 and TRBJ1-5; the D gene is possibly TRBD1 (6 bases). The CDR3 extends over 16 amino acids. V was trimmed by 9 bases and J by 5 bases, leaving 23 bases between them. Germline CDR1 reads LNHDA; CDR2 reads SQIVND (reference sequence). CDR3 sequence: CASQTSQGSVYQPQHF. The CDR3, as DNA: TGTGCCAGCCAGACCAGTCAGGGGTCGGTGTATCAGCCCCAGCATTTT.